Listed here are 13 T cell receptor beta chains from one sample, sequenced in a study of PD-1 blockade in classical Hodgkin lymphoma. Time point meaning: newly diagnosed, previously untreated cHL patient sample. After thawing, PBMCs were subjected to magnetic negative selection to isolate CD8+ T cells. The data were produced by immunoSEQ multiplex PCR, yet TCRdb's version contains in-frame clones alone and is incomplete. Seen here are about 3,200 clones, approximately 80% observed once, and the top ten hold 16%. Input material: CD8+ T cells from blood. Receptor source: a human donor with classical Hodgkin lymphoma.

The CDR3 DNA follows: TGTGCCAGCAGCTTACTGGGGGGCCCCTATGGCTACACCTTC. This translates into CASSLLGGPYGYTF. V gene TRBV11-2 combines with J gene TRBJ1-2; tentative D call: TRBD1 (6 bases). This CDR3 has 14 residues. V lost 2 bases and J lost 4, with 11 bases in between. Germline lookup yields CDR1 SGHAT and CDR2 FQNNGV.

J is TRBJ2-7 and V is TRBV7-9; 9 nucleotides line up with TRBD1. Per the germline V gene, CDR1 is SEHNR and CDR2 is FQNEAQ (reference sequence). The CDR3 totals 14 residues. Germline trimming cut 4 bases from V and 5 bases from J; bases unmatched to any gene: 6. The CDR3 here is CASSSDRGYNEQYF. The CDR3 DNA follows: TGTGCCAGCAGCTCGGACAGGGGATATAACGAGCAGTACTTC.

J is TRBJ2-3 and V is TRBV6-1; possibly TRBD2 for D (6 bases). CDR1 is MNHNS, CDR2 SASEGT, per germline. V shed 2 bases and J shed 5 bases, with 20 bases lying between them. There are 17 residues in the CDR3. The CDR3 DNA is TGTGCCAGCAGTGAATTTTACGGACTACCTGGGGAAGATACGCAGTATTTT. It translates to CASSEFYGLPGEDTQYF.

The gene calls are TRBV5-4 and TRBJ2-4; D gene ambiguous. V gave up 5 bases and J gave up 0 bases, with 6 bases separating them. Germline V gene data show CDR1 as SGHNT and CDR2 as YYREEE (reference sequence). This CDR3 is 13 amino acids long. The CDR3 DNA follows: TGTGCCAGCAGTTCGCTAGCCAAAAACATTCAGTACTTC. Translating it yields CASSSLAKNIQYF.

The count of this clone is one. The chain is built from TRBV15 and TRBJ2-1, with 13 bases identical to TRBD2. The CDR3 runs to 16 residues. V trimming: 1 base; J trimming: 9 bases; junction bases outside the gene matches: 6. From germline, CDR1 is LNHNV and CDR2 YYDKDF (reference sequence). The CDR3: CATSRAGLAGAGEQFF. The CDR3 DNA reads as TGTGCCACCAGCAGAGCAGGACTAGCGGGAGCAGGTGAGCAGTTCTTC.

The rearrangement links TRBV19 to TRBJ2-5; D uncertain. The CDR3 spans 11 residues. With 1 base removed from V and 7 bases from J, the gap between germline ends came to 4 bases. Per germline, CDR1 LNHDA and CDR2 SQIVND (reference sequence). The CDR3 loop is CASSIAGTQYF. The DNA of the CDR3 is TGTGCCAGTAGTATAGCGGGGACCCAGTACTTC.

The CDR3 sequence is CASSHEASSYEQYF. CDR3 bases: TGCGCCAGCAGTCACGAGGCGTCCTCCTACGAGCAGTACTTC. The chain has TRBV10-2 and TRBJ2-5; D uncertain. The J call may be incorrect, as the DNA end agrees better with TRBJ2-7. The CDR3 is 14 amino acids. CDR1 and CDR2 (germline): WSHSY, SAAADI.

The chain joins TRBV5-4 to TRBJ1-2, with TRBD1 as a possible D gene (5 bases). The CDR3 extends over 14 amino acids. The germline gives CDR1 SGHNT, CDR2 YYREEE (reference sequence). With 0 bases removed from V and 3 bases from J, the gap between germline ends came to 9 bases. The CDR3 DNA sequence: TGTGCCAGCAGCTTGGTCGGCAGGGACTATGGCTACACCTTC. It encodes CASSLVGRDYGYTF.

This clone has a handful of counts. This sequence joins TRBV28 and TRBJ1-5; 7 bases fit TRBD1. With V trimmed by 5 bases and J by 2 bases, 12 bases remained unmatched. Per the germline V gene, CDR1 is MDHEN and CDR2 is SYDVKM. The CDR3 contains 17 residues. The CDR3 DNA follows: TGTGCCAGCAGTCCCGAGGGAGGGGGCTACGGCAATCAGCCCCAGCATTTT. Translation gives CASSPEGGGYGNQPQHF.

This chain joins TRBV15 and TRBJ2-1; 11 bases are a match to TRBD2. The CDR3 sequence is 15 residues long. V shed 5 bases and J 4 bases; nucleotides not matched to a gene: 4. In germline, CDR1 is LNHNV, CDR2 YYDKDF (reference sequence). This chain's CDR3 is CATSPGLAVYNEQFF. The CDR3 DNA sequence: TGTGCCACCAGCCCGGGACTAGCGGTTTACAATGAGCAGTTCTTC.

The rearrangement uses TRBV4-3 and TRBJ2-7; no clear D gene. V was clipped by 1 base and J by 0 bases, with 7 bases between them. CDR1 is LGHNA and CDR2 is YSLEER in the germline V gene. CDR3 length equals 14 residues. CDR3 sequence (DNA): TGCGCCAGCAGCCAAGGGTCCAGCTCCTACGAGCAGTACTTC. Protein sequence: CASSQGSSSYEQYF.

The rearrangement joins TRBV9 to TRBJ2-5; 9 bases agree with TRBD2. The CDR3 runs 16 residues. The germline V gene encodes CDR1 SGDLS and CDR2 YYNGEE. The V and J ends lost 3 bases and 2 bases, in that order; junction bases with no gene match: 8. CDR3 sequence (DNA): TGTGCCAGCAGCGGGGGGGCTAGCGGGGCTCAAGAGACCCAGTACTTC. This translates into CASSGGASGAQETQYF.

The V call is TRBV27, the J call TRBJ2-5, with unresolved D. This CDR3 contains 13 residues. The germline CDR1 and CDR2 sequences are MNHEY and SMNVEV (reference sequence). The V gene lost 5 bases and the J gene lost 1 base, with 8 bases spanning the gap. The CDR3 region is CASSPDPQETQYF. CDR3 sequence (DNA): TGTGCCAGCAGTCCCGACCCCCAAGAGACCCAGTACTTC.